Presented here are 2 T cell receptor beta chains from one specimen sequenced in a study of cytomegalovirus exposure and HLA in healthy donors. Both 60 Vbeta primers and 13 Jbeta primers went into the PCR. Profiling relied on immunoSEQ multiplex PCR, and the TCRdb table lists in-frame clones only, not all of them. The sample lists 140,000 to 150,000 clones, roughly 70% occurring once. The specimen sequenced was PBMCs. Receptors were obtained from a man aged 25 to 40 in good health and CMV-seronegative.

The chain is built from TRBV7-9 and TRBJ2-7; D possibly corresponds to TRBD2 (6 bases). This CDR3 comprises 16 residues. Germline V gene lookup returns CDR1 SEHNR and CDR2 FQNEAQ (reference sequence). The V end lost 4 bases, the J end lost 2 bases, and 18 bases lay between the germline ends. The CDR3 is CASSSLGGARAYEQYF. DNA for the CDR3: TGTGCCAGCAGCTCCCTGGGGGGAGCCCGAGCCTACGAGCAGTACTTC.

J is TRBJ2-3 and V is TRBV7-9; 12 bases align to TRBD2. CDR3 length equals 16 residues. V shed 5 bases and J 3 bases; nucleotides not matched to a gene: 6. CDR1 and CDR2 (germline): SEHNR, FQNEAQ (reference sequence). Here the CDR3 reads CASSKPLAGGTDTQYF. CDR3 coding DNA: TGTGCCAGCAGCAAACCCCTAGCGGGGGGGACAGATACGCAGTATTTT.